The rows below give T cell receptor beta chains drawn from one sample of a study of T cell responses to AZD1222 COVID-19 vaccine. Clones were sequenced by immunoSEQ multiplex PCR, and TCRdb holds only the in-frame ones, with some missing. The sample contains 180,000 or so clones, 94% of which appear only once. This sample comprised peripheral blood, obtained on day 0 of AZD1222 vaccination. Receptor source: an adult in good health. Each CDR3 is given with its conserved first and last residue. Each record gives: CDR3 length, V gene, J gene, D gene, clone size, CDR3 protein, CDR3 DNA. The D gene is left open where the match is weak. Some rows have no size entry. The others give once, few or many, or a class for an expanded clone.

length: 12
V: TRBV28
J: TRBJ1-2
D: .
size: .
CDR3: CASLQVNYGYTF
DNA: TGTGCCAGCCTGCAAGTAAACTATGGCTACACCTTC

length: 18
V: TRBV28
J: TRBJ2-1
D: TRBD2
size: .
CDR3: CASSRGLAGVMGYNEQFF
DNA: TGTGCCAGCAGTCGAGGACTAGCGGGAGTTATGGGGTACAATGAGCAGTTCTTC

length: 11
V: TRBV9
J: TRBJ2-2
D: .
size: .
CDR3: CASTSHGELFF
DNA: TGTGCCAGCACCAGCCACGGGGAGCTGTTTTTT

length: 16
V: TRBV4-1
J: TRBJ2-1
D: TRBD2
size: .
CDR3: CASSQGPGLVYDEQFF
DNA: TGCGCCAGCAGCCAAGGGCCGGGACTAGTATATGATGAGCAGTTCTTC

length: 14
V: TRBV5-1
J: TRBJ1-4
D: TRBD1
size: .
CDR3: CASSSRDRDEKLFF
DNA: TGCGCCAGCAGCTCCCGGGACAGGGATGAAAAACTGTTTTTT

length: 15
V: TRBV19
J: TRBJ1-5
D: .
size: .
CDR3: CASSIAQGQNQPQHF
DNA: TGTGCCAGTAGTATCGCCCAAGGACAGAATCAGCCCCAGCATTTT

length: 16
V: TRBV4-2
J: TRBJ2-3
D: TRBD2
size: once
CDR3: CASSQDPAGGTDTQYF
DNA: TGTGCCAGCAGCCAAGATCCAGCGGGGGGCACAGATACGCAGTATTTT

length: 10
V: TRBV4-1
J: TRBJ1-1
D: .
size: .
CDR3: CASVGTEAFF
DNA: TGCGCCAGCGTCGGCACTGAAGCTTTCTTT

length: 14
V: TRBV28
J: TRBJ1-2
D: .
size: .
CDR3: CASNQGRFDYGYTF
DNA: TGTGCCAGCAATCAGGGGCGCTTCGACTATGGCTACACCTTC

length: 13
V: TRBV18
J: TRBJ2-7
D: .
size: .
CDR3: CASSPAMGREWYF
DNA: TGTGCCAGCTCACCAGCGATGGGCAGGGAGTGGTACTTC

length: 16
V: TRBV6-1
J: TRBJ1-1
D: .
size: .
CDR3: CASSERVPSGNTEAFF
DNA: TGTGCCAGCAGTGAAAGGGTCCCTTCCGGGAACACTGAAGCTTTCTTT

length: 16
V: TRBV19
J: TRBJ2-1
D: TRBD2
size: .
CDR3: CASSPRSGRSYNEQFF
DNA: TGTGCCAGTAGTCCACGTAGCGGGAGGTCCTACAATGAGCAGTTCTTC

length: 15
V: TRBV6-5
J: TRBJ1-2
D: .
size: .
CDR3: CASSLYGQTNYGYTF
DNA: TGTGCCAGCAGCCTTTATGGACAGACGAACTATGGCTACACCTTC

length: 13
V: TRBV30
J: TRBJ2-7
D: TRBD2
size: .
CDR3: CAWASGSSYEQYF
DNA: TGTGCCTGGGCTAGCGGGAGCTCCTACGAGCAGTACTTC

length: 13
V: TRBV10-3
J: TRBJ2-7
D: .
size: .
CDR3: CAIGKGIGYEQYF
DNA: TGTGCCATCGGGAAGGGGATTGGCTACGAGCAGTACTTC

length: 16
V: TRBV10-3
J: TRBJ1-3
D: .
size: .
CDR3: CAISESGSPSGNTIYF
DNA: TGTGCCATCAGTGAGTCGGGGTCACCCTCTGGAAACACCATATATTTT

length: 17
V: TRBV5-1
J: TRBJ2-5
D: TRBD2
size: .
CDR3: CASSYYRTSGTQETQYF
DNA: TGCGCCAGCAGCTACTATCGGACTAGCGGGACCCAAGAGACCCAGTACTTC

length: 13
V: TRBV30
J: TRBJ2-7
D: TRBD1
size: .
CDR3: CAWSVQGSVGQYF
DNA: TGTGCCTGGAGTGTACAGGGGTCGGTAGGGCAGTACTTC

length: 16
V: TRBV5-6
J: TRBJ1-5
D: TRBD1
size: .
CDR3: CASSYRDRGPNQPQHF
DNA: TGTGCCAGCAGCTACCGGGACAGGGGACCCAATCAGCCCCAGCATTTT

length: 15
V: TRBV5-1
J: TRBJ2-1
D: TRBD2
size: .
CDR3: CASTPLAGGGDEQFF
DNA: TGCGCCAGCACTCCCCTAGCGGGAGGTGGAGATGAGCAGTTCTTC

length: 14
V: TRBV11-2
J: TRBJ1-1
D: .
size: .
CDR3: CASSLSPKNTEAFF
DNA: TGTGCCAGCAGCTTATCCCCGAAGAACACTGAAGCTTTCTTT

length: 15
V: TRBV11-2
J: TRBJ1-2
D: .
size: .
CDR3: CASSEPGGRGYGYTF
DNA: TGTGCCAGCAGCGAGCCCGGGGGAAGGGGCTATGGCTACACCTTC

length: 14
V: TRBV29-1
J: TRBJ2-2
D: .
size: .
CDR3: CSVLLLVNTGELFF
DNA: TGCAGCGTCCTATTGCTTGTGAACACCGGGGAGCTGTTTTTT

length: 16
V: TRBV19
J: TRBJ1-2
D: TRBD1
size: .
CDR3: CASTDFVGTGFYGYTF
DNA: TGTGCCAGTACCGATTTCGTAGGGACAGGATTCTATGGCTACACCTTC

length: 15
V: TRBV7-6
J: TRBJ2-7
D: TRBD2
size: .
CDR3: CASSLVRGGLYEQYF
DNA: TGTGCCAGCAGCTTAGTCCGCGGGGGTCTCTACGAGCAGTACTTC

length: 13
V: TRBV6-5
J: TRBJ1-5
D: .
size: .
CDR3: CASRRHPIEPQHF
DNA: TGTGCCAGCAGACGTCACCCCATAGAGCCCCAGCATTTT

length: 14
V: TRBV28
J: TRBJ1-5
D: .
size: few
CDR3: CASSLSGSNQPQHF
DNA: TGTGCCAGCAGTTTATCGGGTTCCAATCAGCCCCAGCATTTT

length: 15
V: TRBV4-1
J: TRBJ1-5
D: .
size: .
CDR3: CASSQERWGNQPQHF
DNA: TGCGCCAGCAGCCAAGAGCGATGGGGTAATCAGCCCCAGCATTTT

length: 14
V: TRBV5-1
J: TRBJ2-1
D: TRBD2
size: .
CDR3: CASSLEGGSDEQFF
DNA: TGCGCCAGCAGCTTGGAGGGCGGGAGTGATGAGCAGTTCTTC

length: 12
V: TRBV6-5
J: TRBJ2-7
D: TRBD2
size: .
CDR3: CASSVLAGEQYF
DNA: TGTGCCAGCAGCGTACTAGCGGGAGAGCAGTACTTC

length: 17
V: TRBV7-6
J: TRBJ2-7
D: TRBD2
size: .
CDR3: CASSLAPGTSETYEQYF
DNA: TGTGCCAGCAGCTTAGCCCCCGGGACTAGCGAGACCTACGAGCAGTACTTC

length: 13
V: TRBV6-2/TRBV6-3
J: TRBJ1-2
D: .
size: .
CDR3: CASSRTVNYGYTF
DNA: TGTGCCAGCAGTCGGACAGTTAACTATGGCTACACCTTC

length: 15
V: TRBV5-1
J: TRBJ1-3
D: TRBD1
size: .
CDR3: CASSPGQNSGNTIYF
DNA: TGCGCCAGCAGCCCGGGACAGAACTCTGGAAACACCATATATTTT

length: 12
V: TRBV5-8
J: TRBJ1-1
D: .
size: .
CDR3: CASSFLRTEAFF
DNA: TGTGCCAGCAGCTTCCTCCGGACTGAAGCTTTCTTT

length: 17
V: TRBV19
J: TRBJ2-5
D: TRBD2
size: .
CDR3: CASSIQGGLASRETQYF
DNA: TGTGCCAGTAGTATACAGGGGGGACTAGCGTCTAGAGAGACCCAGTACTTC

length: 20
V: TRBV2
J: TRBJ1-4
D: TRBD1
size: .
CDR3: CASSEWIWGAQGLANEKLFF
DNA: TGTGCCAGCAGTGAATGGATTTGGGGGGCACAGGGGCTGGCTAATGAAAAACTGTTTTTT

length: 17
V: TRBV7-6
J: TRBJ2-1
D: .
size: .
CDR3: CASSLGSLGGHYNEQFF
DNA: TGTGCCAGCAGCTTAGGATCACTAGGGGGTCACTACAATGAGCAGTTCTTC

length: 14
V: TRBV6-6
J: TRBJ1-2
D: .
size: .
CDR3: CASSSQTGNYGYTF
DNA: TGTGCCAGCAGTTCACAGACGGGAAACTATGGCTACACCTTC

length: 12
V: TRBV2
J: TRBJ1-5
D: .
size: .
CDR3: CATNRAGQPQHF
DNA: TGTGCCACCAACAGGGCGGGGCAGCCCCAGCATTTT

length: 21
V: TRBV5-1
J: TRBJ1-1
D: TRBD1
size: .
CDR3: CASSLTGTGNRATPLNTEAFF
DNA: TGCGCCAGCAGCTTGACCGGGACAGGGAACAGAGCAACCCCTTTAAACACTGAAGCTTTCTTT

length: 13
V: TRBV5-1
J: TRBJ2-1
D: .
size: .
CDR3: CASSASIANEQFF
DNA: TGCGCCAGCAGCGCCTCCATCGCGAATGAGCAGTTCTTC

length: 12
V: TRBV19
J: TRBJ2-5
D: .
size: .
CDR3: CASAGAEETQYF
DNA: TGTGCCAGTGCGGGGGCAGAAGAGACCCAGTACTTC

length: 13
V: TRBV2
J: TRBJ1-2
D: .
size: few
CDR3: CASSSLGLQGYTF
DNA: TGTGCCAGCAGTTCTCTGGGACTCCAGGGCTACACCTTC

length: 15
V: TRBV11-2
J: TRBJ2-7
D: .
size: .
CDR3: CASSLVRKGNYEQYF
DNA: TGTGCCAGCAGCTTGGTTCGTAAGGGCAACTACGAGCAGTACTTC

length: 16
V: TRBV3-1/TRBV3-2
J: TRBJ1-3
D: .
size: .
CDR3: CASSQEGRLLGNTIYF
DNA: TGTGCCAGCAGCCAAGAGGGACGGCTTCTGGGAAACACCATATATTTT